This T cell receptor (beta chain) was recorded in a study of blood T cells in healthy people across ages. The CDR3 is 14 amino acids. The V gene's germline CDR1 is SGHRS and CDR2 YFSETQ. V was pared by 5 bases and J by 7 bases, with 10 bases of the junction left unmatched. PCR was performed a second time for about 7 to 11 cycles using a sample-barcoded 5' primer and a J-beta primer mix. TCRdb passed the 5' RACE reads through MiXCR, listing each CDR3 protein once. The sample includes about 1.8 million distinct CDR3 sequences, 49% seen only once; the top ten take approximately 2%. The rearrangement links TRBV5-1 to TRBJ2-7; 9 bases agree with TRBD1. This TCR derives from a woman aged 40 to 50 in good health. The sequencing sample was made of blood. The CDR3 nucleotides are TGCGCCAGCAGAACAGGGGGCCCTTACAATGAGCAGTACTTC. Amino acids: CASRTGGPYNEQYF.